This TCR beta chain was captured by sequencing in a study of technical replicates of blood from a handful of donors. V lost 5 bases and J lost 4; bases outside the gene matches: 10. CDR1 is MNHEY and CDR2 is SMNVEV in the germline V gene (reference sequence). This CDR3 is built from 16 residues. The data were produced by immunoSEQ multiplex PCR, yet TCRdb's version contains in-frame clones alone and is incomplete. The table has fewer than 95,000 clones, more than 85% seen once; the top ten hold around 0.24%. Input material: T cells isolated from PBMCs. This clonotype originated in a human donor in good health. This chain uses TRBV27 with TRBJ1-2, with TRBD1 matching 10 bases. DNA for the CDR3: TGTGCCAGCAGTGCCTCCGGGACAGGGGTGGGCTATGGCTACACCTTC. As protein: CASSASGTGVGYGYTF.